This TCR beta chain is from a study of Graves' ophthalmopathy and Graves' hyperthyroidism. The CDR3 loop spans 14 amino acids. Germline V gene lookup returns CDR1 KGHDR and CDR2 SFDVKD. This clonotype was recorded a few times. Antigen: not known. An end of the junction does not agree with germline; a read error may underlie this. Diagnosis relied on clinical symptoms, serum thyroxine, TRAb, thyroid ultrasound and orbital computed tomography. Whole-study results and caveats: The majority of expanded thyroid clonotypes above 0.001 frequency also occurred in blood.

For repertoire sequencing, the TCR beta CDR3 regions were amplified from RNA transcripts. Scientists carried out first-round RT-PCR using HTBI primers and then a second-round multiplex PCR. TCRdb fed the multiplex PCR reads into MiXCR, producing one record per CDR3 protein. The sample includes hundreds of thousands of distinct CDR3 sequences, about 44% of them seen just once. The sequenced sample was peripheral blood. The receptor's source is an adult man with Graves' ophthalmopathy. The genes are TRBV24-1 and TRBJ1-5, with D unresolved. CDR3 protein: CASSEAGSGQPQHF. CDR3 DNA: TGTGCCAGCAGTGAAGCGGGAAGCGGACAGCCCCAGCATTTT.